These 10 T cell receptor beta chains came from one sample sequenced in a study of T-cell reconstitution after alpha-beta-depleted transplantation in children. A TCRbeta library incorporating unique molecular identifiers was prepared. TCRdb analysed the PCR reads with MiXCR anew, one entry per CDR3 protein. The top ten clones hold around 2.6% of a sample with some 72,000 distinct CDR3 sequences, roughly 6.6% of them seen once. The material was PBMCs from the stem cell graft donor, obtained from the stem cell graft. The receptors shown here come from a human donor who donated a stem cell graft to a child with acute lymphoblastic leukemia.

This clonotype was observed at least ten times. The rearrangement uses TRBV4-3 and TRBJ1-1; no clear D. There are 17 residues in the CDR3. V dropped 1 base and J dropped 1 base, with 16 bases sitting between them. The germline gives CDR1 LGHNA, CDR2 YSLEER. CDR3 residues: CASSQAPLGRSNTEAFF. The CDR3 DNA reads TGCGCCAGCAGCCAAGCCCCGCTAGGGAGATCGAACACTGAAGCTTTCTTT.

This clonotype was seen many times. The CDR3 region is CASSLGRGSTEAFF. The CDR3 bases are TGTGCCAGCAGCTTAGGAAGGGGGAGCACTGAAGCTTTCTTT. The chain has TRBV11-2 and TRBJ1-1; TRBD1 is a possible D gene (6 bases). Germline V gene sequence: CDR1 SGHAT, CDR2 FQNNGV. The V end lost 1 base, the J end lost 4 bases, and 10 bases lay between the germline ends. This CDR3 has 14 amino acids.

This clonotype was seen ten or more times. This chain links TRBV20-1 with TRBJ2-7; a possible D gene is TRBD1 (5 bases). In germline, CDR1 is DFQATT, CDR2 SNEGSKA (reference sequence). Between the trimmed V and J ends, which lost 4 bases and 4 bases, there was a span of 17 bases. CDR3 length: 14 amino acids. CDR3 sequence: CSAIDRIIGYEQYF. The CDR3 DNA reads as TGCAGTGCTATAGACAGAATCATCGGGTACGAGCAGTACTTC.

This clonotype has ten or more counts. The CDR3 DNA is TGTGCCACCAGCAGAGAGGGACTATCTACAGATACGCAGTATTTT. Protein: CATSREGLSTDTQYF. The chain joins TRBV15 to TRBJ2-3; 7 bases map to TRBD2. The CDR3 runs to 15 residues. CDR1 is LNHNV and CDR2 is YYDKDF in the germline V gene (reference sequence). Losses at the gene ends were 0 bases for V and 3 bases for J; bases not matched to a gene: 3.

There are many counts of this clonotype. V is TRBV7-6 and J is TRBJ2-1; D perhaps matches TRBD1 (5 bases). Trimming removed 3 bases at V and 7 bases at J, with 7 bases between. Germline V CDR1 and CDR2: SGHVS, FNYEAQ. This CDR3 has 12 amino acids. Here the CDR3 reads CASSLKGNEQFF. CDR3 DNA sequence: TGTGCCAGCAGCTTGAAGGGGAATGAGCAGTTCTTC. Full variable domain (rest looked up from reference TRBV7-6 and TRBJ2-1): GAGVSQSPRYKVTKRGQDVALRCDPISGHVSLYWYRQALGQGPEFLTYFNYEAQQDKSGLPNDRFSAERPEGSISTLTIQRTEQRDSAMYRCASSLKGNEQFFGPGTRLTVL.

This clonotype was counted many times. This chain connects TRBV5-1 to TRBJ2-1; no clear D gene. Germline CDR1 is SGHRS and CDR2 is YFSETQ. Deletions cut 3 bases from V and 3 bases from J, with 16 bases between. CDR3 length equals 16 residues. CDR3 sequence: CASSSRARPNYNEQFF. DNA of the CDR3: TGCGCCAGCAGCTCTAGGGCCCGGCCTAACTACAATGAGCAGTTCTTC. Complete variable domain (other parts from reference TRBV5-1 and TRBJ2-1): KAGVTQTPRYLIKTRGQQVTLSCSPISGHRSVSWYQQTPGQGLQFLFEYFSETQRNKGNFPGRFSGRQFSNSRSEMNVSTLELGDSALYLCASSSRARPNYNEQFFGPGTRLTVL.

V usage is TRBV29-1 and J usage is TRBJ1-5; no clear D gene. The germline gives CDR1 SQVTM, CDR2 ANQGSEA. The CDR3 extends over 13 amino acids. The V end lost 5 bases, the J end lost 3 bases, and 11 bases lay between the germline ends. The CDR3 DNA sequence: TGCAGCGTTCTTTCGGAAGTCAATCAGCCCCAGCATTTT. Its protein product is CSVLSEVNQPQHF.

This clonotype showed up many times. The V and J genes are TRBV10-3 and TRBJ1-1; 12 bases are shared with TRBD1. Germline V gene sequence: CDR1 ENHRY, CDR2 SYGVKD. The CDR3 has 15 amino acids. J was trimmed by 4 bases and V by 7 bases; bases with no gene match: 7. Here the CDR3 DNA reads TGTGCCATCAAGGGGACAGGGGGCTTCTTCACTGAAGCTTTCTTT. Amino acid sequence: CAIKGTGGFFTEAFF.

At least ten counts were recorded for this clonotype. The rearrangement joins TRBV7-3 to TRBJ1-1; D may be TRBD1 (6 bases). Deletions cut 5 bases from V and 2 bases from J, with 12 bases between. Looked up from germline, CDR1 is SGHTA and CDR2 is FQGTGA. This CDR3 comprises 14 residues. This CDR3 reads CASSRGGPNTEAFF. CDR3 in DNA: TGTGCCAGCAGCCGTGGGGGGCCTAACACTGAAGCTTTCTTT.

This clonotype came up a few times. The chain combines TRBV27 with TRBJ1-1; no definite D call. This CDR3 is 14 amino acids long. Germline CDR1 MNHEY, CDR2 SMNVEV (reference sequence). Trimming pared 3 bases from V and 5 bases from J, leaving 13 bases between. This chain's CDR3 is CASSFSGTRTEAFF. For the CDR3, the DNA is TGTGCCAGCAGTTTTTCGGGTACTAGGACTGAAGCTTTCTTT.